A selection of T cell receptor beta chains follows, all from one sample in a study of shared T cell receptors in the human thymus. The assay was immunoSEQ multiplex PCR, and TCRdb's table has in-frame clones only and misses some. The sample shows some 660,000 clones, about 90% of them seen only once. These data were also reused for a study on human thymus T cells.

The source material was thymocytes. These receptors originate from a boy in the first two years of life with a congenital heart defect. Both conserved end residues are part of each CDR3. The D gene is left open where the match is weak. Size tells how often a clone was seen (once, few, many) or the class of an expanded clone, and some rows leave it out.

d_gene	j_gene	v_gene	abundance	CDR3nt	CDR3aa
TRBD1	TRBJ1-1	TRBV15	.	TGTGCCACCAGCAGAGATAGCATACAGGGGGCATTGGCTTTCTTT	CATSRDSIQGALAFF
.	TRBJ1-2	TRBV4-3	.	TGCGCCAGCAGCCAAGTTTTCGGTTTTTATAACTATGGCTACACCTTC	CASSQVFGFYNYGYTF
.	TRBJ2-7	TRBV28	.	TGTGCCAGCAGTCCGGAGGAGGCCTACGAGCAGTACTTC	CASSPEEAYEQYF
.	TRBJ1-6	TRBV6-5	.	TGTGCCAGCAGACCCCGCGACAACAATAATTCACCCCTCCACTTT	CASRPRDNNNSPLHF
.	TRBJ2-7	TRBV10-3	.	TGTGCCATCAGTGAGTCTTCCATGCGGACCTACGAGCAGTACTTC	CAISESSMRTYEQYF
TRBD1	TRBJ1-2	TRBV5-1	.	TGCGCCAGCAGCTTGGGATCGGCTGCCAGGGGGAACTATGGCTACACCTTC	CASSLGSAARGNYGYTF
.	TRBJ1-4	TRBV10-3	once	TGTGCCATCAGTGAGTCTGGCAGGGTTGAAAAACTGTTTTTT	CAISESGRVEKLFF
.	TRBJ2-7	TRBV4-1	.	TGCGCCAGCAGCCAATTAGGGGGTTTATACGAGGAGCAGTACTTC	CASSQLGGLYEEQYF
TRBD1	TRBJ2-4	TRBV5-4	.	TGTGCCAGCAGCTCTCAGCGCACAGGGGATGGGGCCAAAAACATTCAGTACTTC	CASSSQRTGDGAKNIQYF
.	TRBJ1-5	TRBV28	.	TGTGCCAGCAGTCACGCCCAGGGATGTAGCAATCAGCCCCAGCATTTT	CASSHAQGCSNQPQHF
TRBD2	TRBJ2-1	TRBV13	.	TGTGCCAGCAGCATTCTCTCACTGACTAGCGGGAGAGGCAATGAGCAGTTCTTC	CASSILSLTSGRGNEQFF
.	TRBJ1-4	TRBV11-2	few	TGTGCCAGCAGCTCCTCCTGGGGAGTCCCTGTTTTT	CASSSSWGVPVF
TRBD2	TRBJ2-5	TRBV18	.	TGTGCCAGCTCACTATCGACTAGCGGGAGACCGAGAGAGACCCAGTACTTC	CASSLSTSGRPRETQYF
TRBD2	TRBJ2-1	TRBV11-2	.	TGTGCCAGCAGGGGCGTAGAGAGGGAGGGTCCGAGCTCCTACAATGAGCAGTTCTTC	CASRGVEREGPSSYNEQFF
TRBD1	TRBJ1-1	TRBV19	.	TGTGCCAGTAGTTTAATGTGGACAGGGAACACTGAAGCTTTCTTT	CASSLMWTGNTEAFF
.	TRBJ1-1	TRBV20-1	.	TGCAGTGCCGGAGGGTTCGCTGAAGCTTTCTTT	CSAGGFAEAFF
TRBD1	TRBJ2-2	TRBV10-3	.	TGTGCCATCAGCCAACTGATGGGGCTTAAGACAGGGTTGCCCGGGGAGCTGTTTTTT	CAISQLMGLKTGLPGELFF
.	TRBJ2-7	TRBV4-1	.	TGCGCCAGCAGCCAAGAGACAACAGGGTCATCGCACTACGAGCAGTACTTC	CASSQETTGSSHYEQYF
TRBD1	TRBJ2-1	TRBV4-3	.	TGCGCCAGCAGCCAAGAGGGGGGGACAGGGGGCTATGAGCAGTTCTTC	CASSQEGGTGGYEQFF
.	TRBJ1-3	TRBV10-3	.	TGTGCCATCAGTGAGTCAGGGTGGGGGCGAACTGGAAACACCATATATTTT	CAISESGWGRTGNTIYF
TRBD1	TRBJ1-3	TRBV25-1	.	TGTGCCACCGCGACAGGGGGAAACACCATATATTTT	CATATGGNTIYF
.	TRBJ2-1	TRBV27	.	TGTGCCAGCAGTTTATCGATAAGCGAGCGAGAGCAGTTCTTC	CASSLSISEREQFF
.	TRBJ2-2	TRBV27	.	TGTGCCAGCAGCCTTCGACAGGCCGGGGAGCTGTTTTTT	CASSLRQAGELFF
.	TRBJ2-1	TRBV25-1	.	TGTGCCAGCAGTCCCGGGGTAGGGACCTACAATGAGCAGTTCTTC	CASSPGVGTYNEQFF
.	TRBJ1-2	TRBV28	.	TGTGCCAGCAGTATCTACAGGGATTTTGGCTACACCTTC	CASSIYRDFGYTF
.	TRBJ2-7	TRBV4-3	.	TGCGCCAGCAGCCAAGATCGTAGGGCAGGGCCTAATCCCTACGAGCAGTACTTC	CASSQDRRAGPNPYEQYF
TRBD2	TRBJ2-6	TRBV5-1	once	TGCGCCAGCAGCTTTAACGGCATCCTAGCGGTTGGAGGCTCTGGGGCCAACGTCCTGACTTTC	CASSFNGILAVGGSGANVLTF
.	TRBJ2-3	TRBV4-3	.	TGCGCCAGCAGCCAAGATCTGGAGGGGAGCACAGATACGCAGTATTTT	CASSQDLEGSTDTQYF
.	TRBJ2-7	TRBV28	once	TGTGCCAGCAGTTCGGGATCAACCTACGAGCAGTACTTC	CASSSGSTYEQYF
TRBD1	TRBJ2-7	TRBV7-9	.	TGTGCCAGCAGCCGAGGGACAGGGGTGCAGTACTTC	CASSRGTGVQYF
.	TRBJ2-7	TRBV4-3	.	TGCGCCAGCAGCCAAGATCGAGGCAGGACAAACTCCTACGAGCAGTACTTC	CASSQDRGRTNSYEQYF
.	TRBJ2-7	TRBV19	.	TGTGCCAGTAGGAGACAGGAGTCCTACGAGCAGTACTTC	CASRRQESYEQYF
TRBD2	TRBJ2-5	TRBV4-3	.	TGCGCCAGCAGCCAAGAATACTTTGGGACTAGCGGACAAGAGACCCAGTACTTC	CASSQEYFGTSGQETQYF
TRBD1	TRBJ2-1	TRBV11-1	.	TGTGCCAGCAGCCACCCTGACAGGGGTTACAATGAGCAGTTCTTC	CASSHPDRGYNEQFF
.	TRBJ1-1	TRBV20-1	.	TGCAGTGCTAGCGGGTATACTGAAGCTTTCTTT	CSASGYTEAFF
.	TRBJ1-1	TRBV7-6	.	TGTGCCAGCAGCCGGCGACAGGACAGCAACACTGAAGCTTTCTTT	CASSRRQDSNTEAFF
TRBD2	TRBJ2-3	TRBV9	few	TGTGCCAGCAGCGGAGGAGGACTAGCGGGGGCCACAGATACGCAGTATTTT	CASSGGGLAGATDTQYF
.	TRBJ1-6	TRBV6-6	.	TGTGCCAGCAGCTCCGGGACAACCTATAATTCACCCCTCCACTTT	CASSSGTTYNSPLHF
TRBD1	TRBJ1-1	TRBV11-2	.	TGTGCCAGCAGCTATAACCCCCCGGGACAGACGAACACTGAAGCTTTCTTT	CASSYNPPGQTNTEAFF
.	TRBJ2-4	TRBV21-1	.	TGTGCCAGCAGCAACTTAATTCCGGGGTCAAAAAACATTCAGTACTTC	CASSNLIPGSKNIQYF
.	TRBJ2-4	TRBV30	.	TGTGCCTGGAGGGAGGGTAACGCCAAAAACATTCAGTACTTC	CAWREGNAKNIQYF
.	TRBJ1-1	TRBV4-3	.	TGCGCCAGCAGCCAAGGGACGGGGGGCGAGAGGGTTTTCAAGGACACTGAAGCTTTCTTT	CASSQGTGGERVFKDTEAFF
.	TRBJ2-3	TRBV2	once	TGTGCCAGCAGTCCAGGGTCGGGCACAGATACGCAGTATTTT	CASSPGSGTDTQYF
TRBD2	TRBJ2-7	TRBV4-2	.	TGTGCCAGCAGCCAAGAGTTCGGGACGACTAGCGGCTCCTACGAGCAGTACTTC	CASSQEFGTTSGSYEQYF
.	TRBJ1-2	TRBV21-1	.	TGTGCCAGCAGCAAAGGTCGGGGGGCGGGGGATGGCTACACCTTC	CASSKGRGAGDGYTF
TRBD2	TRBJ2-7	TRBV5-1	once	TGCGCCAGCAGCTCTAGCGGGAGGAACGAGCAGTACTTC	CASSSSGRNEQYF
.	TRBJ1-1	TRBV6-5	few	TGTGCCAGCAGTTACGAGCCGAACACTGAAGCTTTCTTT	CASSYEPNTEAFF
.	TRBJ2-1	TRBV9	.	TGTGCCAGCAGCTACTCCATCGCGGATACGAGCTCCTACAATGAGCAGTTCTTC	CASSYSIADTSSYNEQFF
.	TRBJ2-7	TRBV14	.	TGTGCCACAAACTCCGGGGTCCCCTCCTACGAGCAGTACTTC	CATNSGVPSYEQYF
TRBD1	TRBJ1-2	TRBV27	.	TGTGCCAGCAGCCCAGGGGGCGAGATTGGTGGCTACACCTTC	CASSPGGEIGGYTF
TRBD1	TRBJ1-5	TRBV7-9	.	TGTGCCAGCAGCTTGGGGACAGGGGGTCTAAGCAATCAGCCCCAGCATTTT	CASSLGTGGLSNQPQHF
TRBD2	TRBJ2-4	TRBV4-1	.	TGCGCCAGCAGCTTAGGACCCCACGGGGGGGAAAACATTCAGTACTTC	CASSLGPHGGENIQYF
.	TRBJ1-2	TRBV2	.	TGTGCCAGCAGTGAAGCCGACAGAAACTATGGCTACACCTTC	CASSEADRNYGYTF
TRBD1	TRBJ1-6	TRBV4-1	.	TGCGCCAGCAGCCAAGGCAGGGGGCTCCAAGGGGGTAATTCACCCCTCCACTTT	CASSQGRGLQGGNSPLHF
TRBD2	TRBJ2-4	TRBV6-1	.	TGTGCCAGCAGGGCCTTGGGGGGGAACAAAAACATTCAGTACTTC	CASRALGGNKNIQYF
.	TRBJ2-1	TRBV9	.	TGTGCCAGCAGCGCCCCGGGTTCCTACAATGAGCAGTTCTTC	CASSAPGSYNEQFF
.	TRBJ1-5	TRBV10-2	.	TGCGCCAGCAGTGGAGGTAGAAATCAGCCCCAGCATTTT	CASSGGRNQPQHF